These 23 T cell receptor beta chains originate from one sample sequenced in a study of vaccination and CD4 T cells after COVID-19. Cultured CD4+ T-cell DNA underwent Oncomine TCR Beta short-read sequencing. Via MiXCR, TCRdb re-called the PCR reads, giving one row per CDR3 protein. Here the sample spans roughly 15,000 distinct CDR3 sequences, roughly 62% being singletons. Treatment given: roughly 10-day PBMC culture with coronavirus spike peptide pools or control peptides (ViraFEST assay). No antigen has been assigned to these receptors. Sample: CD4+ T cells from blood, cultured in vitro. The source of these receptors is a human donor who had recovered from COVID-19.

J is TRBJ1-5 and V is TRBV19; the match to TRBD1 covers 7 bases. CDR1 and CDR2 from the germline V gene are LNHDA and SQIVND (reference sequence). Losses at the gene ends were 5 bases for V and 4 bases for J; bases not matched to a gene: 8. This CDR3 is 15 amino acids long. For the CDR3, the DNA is TGTGCCAGTAGTCCAAGGGGGCCAGCGAATCAGCCCCAGCATTTT. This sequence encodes CASSPRGPANQPQHF.

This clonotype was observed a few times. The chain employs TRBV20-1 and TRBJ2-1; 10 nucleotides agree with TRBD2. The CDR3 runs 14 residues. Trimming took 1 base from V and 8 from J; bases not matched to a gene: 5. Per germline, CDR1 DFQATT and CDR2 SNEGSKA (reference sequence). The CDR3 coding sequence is TGCAGTGCTAGAGGAACTAGCGGGGATCATGAGCAGTTCTTC. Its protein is CSARGTSGDHEQFF.

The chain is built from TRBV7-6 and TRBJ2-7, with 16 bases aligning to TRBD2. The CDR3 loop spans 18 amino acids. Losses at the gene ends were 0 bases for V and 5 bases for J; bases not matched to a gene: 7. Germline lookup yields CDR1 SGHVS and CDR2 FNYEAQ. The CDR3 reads CASSLALGTSGRADEQYF. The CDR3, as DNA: TGTGCCAGCAGCTTAGCGCTGGGGACTAGCGGGAGGGCAGACGAGCAGTACTTC.

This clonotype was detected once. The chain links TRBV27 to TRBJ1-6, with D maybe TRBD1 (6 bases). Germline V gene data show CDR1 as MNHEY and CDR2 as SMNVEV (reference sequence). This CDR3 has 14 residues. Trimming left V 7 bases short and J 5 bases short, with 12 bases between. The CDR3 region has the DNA TGTGCCAGCACCCTGGGGACAAATAATTCACCCCTCCACTTT. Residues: CASTLGTNNSPLHF.

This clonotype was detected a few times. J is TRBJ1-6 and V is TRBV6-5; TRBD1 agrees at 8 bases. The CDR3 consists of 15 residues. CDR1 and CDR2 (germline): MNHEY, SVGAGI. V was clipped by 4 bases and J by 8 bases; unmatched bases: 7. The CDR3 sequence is CASSLEQGAYSPLHF. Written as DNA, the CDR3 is TGTGCCAGCAGTTTAGAGCAGGGGGCGTATTCACCCCTCCACTTT.

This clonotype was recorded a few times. The CDR3 loop reads CSASALGVRTDTQYF. As DNA, the CDR3 is TGCAGTGCTAGCGCTCTTGGAGTTCGCACAGATACGCAGTATTTT. The chain couples TRBV20-1 to TRBJ2-3, with unresolved D. Trimming left V 3 bases short and J 1 base short, with 14 bases between. CDR3 length: 15 amino acids. Per the germline V gene, CDR1 is DFQATT and CDR2 is SNEGSKA (reference sequence).

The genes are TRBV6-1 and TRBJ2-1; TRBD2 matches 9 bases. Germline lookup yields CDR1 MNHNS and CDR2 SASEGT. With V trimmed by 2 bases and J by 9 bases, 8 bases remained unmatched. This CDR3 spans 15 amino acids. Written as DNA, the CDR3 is TGTGCCAGCAGTGAAATTCTAGCGGGAATGGGTGAGCAGTTCTTC. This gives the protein CASSEILAGMGEQFF.

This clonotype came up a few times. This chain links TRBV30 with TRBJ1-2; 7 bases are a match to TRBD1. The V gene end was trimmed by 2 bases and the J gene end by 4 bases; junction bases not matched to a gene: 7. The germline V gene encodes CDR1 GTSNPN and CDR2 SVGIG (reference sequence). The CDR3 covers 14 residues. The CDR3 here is CAWSRSTGSYGYTF. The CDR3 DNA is TGTGCCTGGAGTCGATCGACAGGGAGCTATGGCTACACCTTC.

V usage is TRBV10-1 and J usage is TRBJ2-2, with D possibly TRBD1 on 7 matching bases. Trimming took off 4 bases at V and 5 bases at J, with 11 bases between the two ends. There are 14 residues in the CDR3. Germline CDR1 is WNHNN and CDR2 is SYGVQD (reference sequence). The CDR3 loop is CASSVQGGTGELFF. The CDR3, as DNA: TGCGCCAGCAGTGTCCAGGGGGGTACCGGGGAGCTGTTTTTT.

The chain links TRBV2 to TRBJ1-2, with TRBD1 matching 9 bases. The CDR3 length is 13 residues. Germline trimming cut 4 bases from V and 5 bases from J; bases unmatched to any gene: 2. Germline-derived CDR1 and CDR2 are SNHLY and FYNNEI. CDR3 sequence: CASSGTGEYGYTF. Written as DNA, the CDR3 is TGTGCCAGCAGTGGGACAGGGGAATATGGCTACACCTTC.

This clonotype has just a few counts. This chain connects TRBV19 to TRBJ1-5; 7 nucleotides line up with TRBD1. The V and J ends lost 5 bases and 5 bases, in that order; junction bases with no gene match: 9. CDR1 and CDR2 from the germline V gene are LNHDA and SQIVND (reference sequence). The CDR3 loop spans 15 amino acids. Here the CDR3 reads CASSVRQGSHQPQHF. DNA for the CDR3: TGTGCCAGTAGTGTGCGACAGGGATCTCATCAGCCCCAGCATTTT.

This chain's CDR3 is CASSLRGLAGDIYNEQFF. CDR3 coding DNA: TGTGCCAGCAGCTTACGGGGACTAGCGGGAGATATTTACAATGAGCAGTTCTTC. The chain combines TRBV11-2 with TRBJ2-1; the match to TRBD2 covers 14 bases. Germline-derived CDR1 and CDR2 are SGHAT and FQNNGV. Trimming at V came to 2 bases and at J to 4 bases, leaving 7 bases not matched to a gene. This CDR3 contains 18 residues.

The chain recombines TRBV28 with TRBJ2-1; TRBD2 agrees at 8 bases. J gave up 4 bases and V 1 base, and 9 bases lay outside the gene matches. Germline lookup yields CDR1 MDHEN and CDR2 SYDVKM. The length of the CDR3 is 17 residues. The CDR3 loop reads CASSLSAGANTYNEQFF. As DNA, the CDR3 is TGTGCCAGCAGTTTATCAGCGGGAGCTAACACTTACAATGAGCAGTTCTTC.

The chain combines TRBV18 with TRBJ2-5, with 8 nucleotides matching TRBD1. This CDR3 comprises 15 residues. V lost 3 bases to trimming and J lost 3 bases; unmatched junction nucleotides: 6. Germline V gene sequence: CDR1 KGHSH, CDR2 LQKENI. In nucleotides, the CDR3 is TGTGCCAGCTCACCCCGGGACAGGCGAAAAGAGACCCAGTACTTC. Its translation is CASSPRDRRKETQYF.

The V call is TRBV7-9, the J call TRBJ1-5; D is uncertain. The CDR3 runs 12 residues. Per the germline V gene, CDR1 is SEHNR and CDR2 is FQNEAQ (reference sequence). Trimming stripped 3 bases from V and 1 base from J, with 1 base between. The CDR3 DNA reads TGTGCCAGCAGCTTCAGCAATCAGCCCCAGCATTTT. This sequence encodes CASSFSNQPQHF.

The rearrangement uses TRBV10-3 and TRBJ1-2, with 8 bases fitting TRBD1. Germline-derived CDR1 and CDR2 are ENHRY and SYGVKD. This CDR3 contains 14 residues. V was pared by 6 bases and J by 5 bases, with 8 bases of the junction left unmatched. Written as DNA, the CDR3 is TGTGCCATCAGACCGACAGGGGAAAAATATGGCTACACCTTC. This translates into CAIRPTGEKYGYTF.

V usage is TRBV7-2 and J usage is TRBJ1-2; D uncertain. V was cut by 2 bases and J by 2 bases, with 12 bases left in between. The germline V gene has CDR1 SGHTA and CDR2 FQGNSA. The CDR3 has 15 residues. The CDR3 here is CASSLLRHMNYGYTF. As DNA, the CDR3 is TGTGCCAGCAGCTTATTAAGACATATGAACTATGGCTACACCTTC.

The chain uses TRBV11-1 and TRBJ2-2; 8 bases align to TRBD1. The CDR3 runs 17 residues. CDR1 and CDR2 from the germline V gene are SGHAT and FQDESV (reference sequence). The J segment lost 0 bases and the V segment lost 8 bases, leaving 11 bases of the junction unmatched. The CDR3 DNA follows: TGTGCCAGCGGAACCAGGGGGCTTTCCGCGAACACCGGGGAGCTGTTTTTT. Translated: CASGTRGLSANTGELFF.

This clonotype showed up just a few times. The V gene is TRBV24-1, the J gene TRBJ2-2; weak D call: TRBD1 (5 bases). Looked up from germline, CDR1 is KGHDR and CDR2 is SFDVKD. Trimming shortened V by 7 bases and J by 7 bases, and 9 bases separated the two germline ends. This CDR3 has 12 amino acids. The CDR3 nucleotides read TGTGCCACCAGGGGGCCGGTCGGGGAGCTGTTTTTT. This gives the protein CATRGPVGELFF.

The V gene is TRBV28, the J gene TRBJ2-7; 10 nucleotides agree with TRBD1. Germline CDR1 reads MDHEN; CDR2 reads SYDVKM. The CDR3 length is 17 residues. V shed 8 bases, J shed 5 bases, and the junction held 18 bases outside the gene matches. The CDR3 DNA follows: TGTGCCAGCGTGGGCAATTTTTTCGGGACAGGGGAGAACGAGCAGTACTTC. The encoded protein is CASVGNFFGTGENEQYF.

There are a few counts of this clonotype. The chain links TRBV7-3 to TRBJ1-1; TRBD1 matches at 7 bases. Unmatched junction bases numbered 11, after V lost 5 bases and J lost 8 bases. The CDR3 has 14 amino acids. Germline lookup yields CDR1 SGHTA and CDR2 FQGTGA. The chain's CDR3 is CASSPSGTVREAFF. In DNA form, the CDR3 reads TGTGCCAGCAGCCCCTCCGGGACAGTCAGAGAAGCTTTCTTT.

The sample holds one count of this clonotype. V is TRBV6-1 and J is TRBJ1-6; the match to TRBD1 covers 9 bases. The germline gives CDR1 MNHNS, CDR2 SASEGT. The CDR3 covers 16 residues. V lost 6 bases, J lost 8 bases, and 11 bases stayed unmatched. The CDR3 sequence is CASSKQGAERDSPLHF. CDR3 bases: TGTGCCAGCAGCAAACAGGGGGCTGAGAGGGATTCACCCCTCCACTTT.

The CDR3 nucleotides read TGTGCCAGCAGCTCAGGGACAGCAGCCTACGAGCAGTACTTC. It codes for CASSSGTAAYEQYF. The chain joins TRBV5-4 to TRBJ2-7, with 7 nucleotides matching TRBD1. The CDR3 totals 14 residues. Trimming cost V 3 bases and J 2 bases; bases outside gene matches: 5. CDR1 is SGHNT, CDR2 YYREEE, per germline (reference sequence). The complete variable domain, with remaining parts taken from reference TRBV5-4 and TRBJ2-7, reads ETGVTQSPTHLIKTRGQQVTLRCSSQSGHNTVSWYQQALGQGPQFIFQYYREEENGRGNFPPRFSGLQFPNYSSELNVNALELDDSALYLCASSSGTAAYEQYFGPGTRLTVT.